A single sample gave rise to the 16 T cell receptor beta chains below, sequenced in a study of cytomegalovirus exposure and HLA in healthy donors. Primers included in the PCR were 60 Vbeta and 13 Jbeta primers. Clones were sequenced by immunoSEQ multiplex PCR, and TCRdb holds only the in-frame ones, with some missing. This table holds 100,000 or so clones, around 80% found once. The sequenced sample was PBMCs. All receptors come from a female donor in good health and CMV-seropositive.

This clone was detected a few times. V is TRBV4-3 and J is TRBJ2-6, with a tentative D call TRBD2 (5 bases). CDR1 is LGHNA and CDR2 is YSLEER in the germline V gene. V dropped 5 bases and J dropped 0 bases, with 14 bases sitting between them. CDR3 length: 17 residues. CDR3 region: CASSSGRGSSGANVLTF. The CDR3 bases are TGCGCCAGCAGCAGTGGCCGGGGAAGCTCTGGGGCCAACGTCCTGACTTTC.

V and J are TRBV7-3 and TRBJ2-3; 7 nucleotides align to TRBD2. This CDR3 is 15 amino acids long. Germline CDR1 and CDR2: SGHTA and FQGTGA. The junction had 4 bases not matched to a gene; V was cut back by 2 bases and J by 2 bases. DNA of the CDR3: TGTGCCAGCAGCTTATGGGGGACTAACACAGATACGCAGTATTTT. This translates into CASSLWGTNTDTQYF.

This chain joins TRBV27 and TRBJ1-5; 7 bases are shared with TRBD1. The CDR3 sequence is 18 residues long. J gave up 0 bases and V 5 bases, and 13 bases lay outside the gene matches. Germline CDR1 and CDR2: MNHEY and SMNVEV (reference sequence). CDR3 coding DNA: TGTGCCAGCAGTAGACTCCCGGGACAGATAAATAGCAATCAGCCCCAGCATTTT. Protein sequence: CASSRLPGQINSNQPQHF.

V and J are TRBV30 and TRBJ1-1, with 9 bases aligning to TRBD1. Germline CDR1 reads GTSNPN; CDR2 reads SVGIG (reference sequence). The ends lost 3 bases at V and 0 bases at J; junction bases unmatched: 17. The CDR3 length is 19 residues. The CDR3 nucleotides are TGTGCCTGGAGGAGGGGACAGGGAAACCAACCTACCATGAACACTGAAGCTTTCTTT. It encodes CAWRRGQGNQPTMNTEAFF.

CDR3 DNA sequence: TGTGCCAGCAGTGGGCAGGGGGCGACCGCGGGGGCCGGGGAGCTGTTTTTT. As protein: CASSGQGATAGAGELFF. The chain carries TRBV6-1 and TRBJ2-2; possibly TRBD1 for D (8 bases). Trimming left V 4 bases short and J 6 bases short, with 21 bases between. In germline, CDR1 is MNHNS, CDR2 SASEGT. The CDR3 is 17 residues long.

V and J are TRBV29-1 and TRBJ2-7; TRBD1 agrees at 12 bases. In germline, CDR1 is SQVTM, CDR2 ANQGSEA. This CDR3 is 15 amino acids long. Trimming cost V 4 bases and J 4 bases; bases outside gene matches: 8. The CDR3 DNA is TGCAGCGTTGCCGGGACAGGGGGCTTCGGGTACGAGCAGTACTTC. Its protein is CSVAGTGGFGYEQYF.

The J gene is TRBJ1-4, the V gene TRBV5-4; TRBD1 matches at 8 bases. The CDR3 is made up of 14 amino acids. V lost 1 base, J lost 5 bases, and 1 base stayed unmatched. Looked up from germline, CDR1 is SGHNT and CDR2 is YYREEE (reference sequence). Here the CDR3 reads CASSLQGANEKLFF. CDR3 sequence (DNA): TGTGCCAGCAGCTTGCAGGGGGCAAATGAAAAACTGTTTTTT.

This chain uses TRBV5-1 with TRBJ2-7; D is possibly TRBD1 (6 bases). Germline V CDR1 and CDR2: SGHRS, YFSETQ. The CDR3 is 16 residues long. V was trimmed by 3 bases and J by 0 bases, leaving 16 bases between them. CDR3 nucleotides: TGCGCCAGCAGCTCAGGACAGAGAGTGAGCTCCTACGAGCAGTACTTC. Protein sequence: CASSSGQRVSSYEQYF.

V usage is TRBV4-2 and J usage is TRBJ2-3; TRBD2 agrees at 7 bases. CDR1 is LGHNA and CDR2 is YNFKEQ in the germline V gene. V gave up 1 base and J gave up 3 bases; unmatched junction bases: 10. The length of the CDR3 is 17 residues. Here the CDR3 DNA reads TGTGCCAGCAGCCAAGTTGGGCTTGGGGGGGATACAGATACGCAGTATTTT. Translated: CASSQVGLGGDTDTQYF.

The genes are TRBV10-3 and TRBJ2-1; 10 nucleotides match TRBD1. Germline lookup yields CDR1 ENHRY and CDR2 SYGVKD. CDR3 length: 14 residues. The V gene end was trimmed by 8 bases and the J gene end by 9 bases; junction bases not matched to a gene: 10. The DNA for the CDR3 is TGTGCCATCGGACGGGACAGGGGATTGAGTGAGCAGTTCTTC. Translated: CAIGRDRGLSEQFF.

The chain uses TRBV5-1 and TRBJ2-1; TRBD2 agrees at 7 bases. The CDR3 spans 15 residues. V lost 4 bases, J lost 5 bases, and 9 bases stayed unmatched. The V gene's germline CDR1 is SGHRS and CDR2 YFSETQ. CDR3 sequence reads: CASSLSAGINNEQFF. Written as DNA, the CDR3 is TGCGCCAGCAGCCTCTCAGCGGGAATCAACAATGAGCAGTTCTTC.

In this sample, this clone turned up once. V usage is TRBV10-1 and J usage is TRBJ1-1; no clear D gene. Looked up from germline, CDR1 is WNHNN and CDR2 is SYGVQD (reference sequence). The length of the CDR3 is 16 residues. The V end was cut by 3 bases, the J end by 1 base, with 15 bases between. The CDR3, as DNA: TGCGCCAGCAGTGATGGGCCGGGAAATGCGAACACTGAAGCTTTCTTT. This gives the protein CASSDGPGNANTEAFF.

In regard to this clone: The same CDR3 is also encoded by other DNA sequences in this sample. This chain connects TRBV11-3 to TRBJ2-2; a weak D match, TRBD2 (6 bases). The length of the CDR3 is 13 residues. Germline CDR1 and CDR2: SGHNT and YENEEA. V gave up 3 bases and J gave up 6 bases, with 8 bases separating them. The CDR3 spells CASSFGGAGELFF. The CDR3 DNA is TGTGCCAGCAGCTTCGGGGGAGCCGGGGAGCTGTTTTTT.

The chain links TRBV5-1 to TRBJ2-3; 7 positions match TRBD1. J was trimmed by 0 bases and V by 4 bases; bases with no gene match: 11. Per germline, CDR1 SGHRS and CDR2 YFSETQ. The length of the CDR3 is 17 residues. The CDR3 loop is CASSRGRGSGSTDTQYF. The CDR3, as DNA: TGCGCCAGCAGCAGGGGGCGTGGGTCGGGTAGCACAGATACGCAGTATTTT.

V and J are TRBV11-1 and TRBJ2-1; TRBD1 aligns across 11 bases. The CDR3 consists of 15 residues. CDR1 and CDR2 from the germline V gene are SGHAT and FQDESV (reference sequence). V gave up 5 bases and J gave up 9 bases; unmatched junction bases: 9. The CDR3 sequence is CASSQDRGPRTEQFF. The CDR3 bases are TGTGCCAGCAGCCAGGACAGGGGGCCTCGCACTGAGCAGTTCTTC.

A remark on this clone: An end of the junction does not agree with germline; a read error may underlie this. The chain joins TRBV7-9 to TRBJ2-7; D is uncertain. The CDR3 length is 16 residues. Germline V gene data show CDR1 as SEHNR and CDR2 as FQNEAQ (reference sequence). CDR3 coding DNA: TGTTCCAGCAGCTTATCCAATAACCCGAGCTCCTACGAGCAGTACTTC. Translating it yields CSSSLSNNPSSYEQYF.